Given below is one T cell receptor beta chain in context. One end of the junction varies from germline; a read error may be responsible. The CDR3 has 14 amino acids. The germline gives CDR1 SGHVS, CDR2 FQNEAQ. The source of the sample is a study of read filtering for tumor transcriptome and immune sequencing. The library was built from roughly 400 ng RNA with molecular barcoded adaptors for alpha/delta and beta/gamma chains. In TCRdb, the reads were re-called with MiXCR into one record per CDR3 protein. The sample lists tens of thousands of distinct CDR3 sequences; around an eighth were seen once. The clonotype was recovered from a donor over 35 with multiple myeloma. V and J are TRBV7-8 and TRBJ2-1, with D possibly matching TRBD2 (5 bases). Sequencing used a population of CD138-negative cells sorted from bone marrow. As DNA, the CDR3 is TGTGCCAGCGGACTGTCCCATGGGCGTAATGGGCAGCTCTTC. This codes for CASGLSHGRNGQLF.